Shown below are 26 T cell receptor beta chains from a single sample sequenced in a study of blood T cell repertoires in COVID-19. Generated by immunoSEQ multiplex PCR, the TCRdb table keeps only in-frame clones and is missing some. This sample has around 130,000 clones, with more than 75% found just once. The sample taken for sequencing was peripheral blood. These receptors were taken from a human donor in a cohort sampled during active COVID-19.

The chain uses TRBV28 and TRBJ1-5, with 8 bases identical to TRBD1. The CDR3 totals 16 residues. Germline V gene sequence: CDR1 MDHEN, CDR2 SYDVKM. V shed 6 bases and J 5 bases; nucleotides not matched to a gene: 12. The CDR3 coding sequence is TGTGCCAGCAGACCCTCAGGGGGCTCCCTTTATCAGCCCCAGCATTTT. It yields the protein CASRPSGGSLYQPQHF.

The rearrangement uses TRBV10-2 and TRBJ2-1; unclear D gene. In germline, CDR1 is WSHSY, CDR2 SAAADI. The CDR3 covers 17 residues. The V and J ends lost 3 bases and 8 bases respectively, with 23 bases between them. The CDR3 DNA is TGCGCCAGCAGTGAAAATAGCCGGTTTGGAGCATCGGATGAGCAGTTCTTC. Translation gives CASSENSRFGASDEQFF.

The table lists this clone with a few counts. This chain connects TRBV6-6 to TRBJ2-7; TRBD1 aligns across 7 bases. The CDR3 runs to 14 residues. Germline V gene sequence: CDR1 MNHNY, CDR2 SVGAGI (reference sequence). The ends lost 7 bases at V and 3 bases at J; junction bases unmatched: 9. The CDR3: CASKLDRSYYEQYF. The CDR3 DNA follows: TGTGCCAGCAAATTGGACAGGAGCTACTACGAGCAGTACTTC.

The rearrangement joins TRBV12-3 or TRBV12-4 to TRBJ1-5, with D hard to call. Trimming stripped 5 bases from V and 7 bases from J, with 12 bases between. The CDR3 contains 13 residues. DNA of the CDR3: TGTGCCAGCAGTGGCTCAGGTCGACAGCCCCAGCATTTT. Translating gives CASSGSGRQPQHF.

This clone was recorded once. The V gene is TRBV7-9, the J gene TRBJ1-1, with 9 bases fitting TRBD1. Looked up from germline, CDR1 is SEHNR and CDR2 is FQNEAQ (reference sequence). The CDR3 runs to 18 residues. V lost 0 bases to trimming and J lost 0 bases; unmatched junction nucleotides: 8. The CDR3 nucleotides read TGTGCCAGCAGCTTAGCGGACAGGGGCTGGGGTATGAACACTGAAGCTTTCTTT. As protein: CASSLADRGWGMNTEAFF.

This chain joins TRBV5-1 and TRBJ2-3; D uncertain. CDR3 length: 15 amino acids. Per the germline V gene, CDR1 is SGHRS and CDR2 is YFSETQ. The V and J ends lost 4 bases and 3 bases respectively, with 15 bases between them. CDR3 coding DNA: TGCGCCAGCAGCCTGGGCCAGGCCGGTACAGATACGCAGTATTTT. Amino acids: CASSLGQAGTDTQYF.

This chain joins TRBV27 and TRBJ2-7; 13 bases are shared with TRBD2. The germline V gene has CDR1 MNHEY and CDR2 SMNVEV (reference sequence). The CDR3 runs 17 residues. The junction had 9 bases not matched to a gene; V was cut back by 5 bases and J by 2 bases. The CDR3 region has the DNA TGTGCCAGCAGTCCCCTTCGACTAGCGGGAGGCACCTACGAGCAGTACTTC. Its translation: CASSPLRLAGGTYEQYF.

This chain connects TRBV25-1 to TRBJ2-7, with D uncertain. CDR3 length: 12 amino acids. V was clipped by 1 base and J by 2 bases, with 3 bases between them. Germline V gene data show CDR1 as MGHDK and CDR2 as SYGVNS. CDR3 loop: CASSEWPYEQYF. The CDR3 region has the DNA TGTGCCAGCAGTGAATGGCCCTACGAGCAGTACTTC.

The chain is built from TRBV7-9 and TRBJ1-6; 8 bases map to TRBD1. After removal of 2 bases from V and 10 bases from J, the junction contained 4 bases not matched to a gene. This CDR3 is 14 amino acids long. The germline CDR1 and CDR2 sequences are SEHNR and FQNEAQ (reference sequence). The CDR3 coding sequence is TGTGCCAGCAGCTTACAAGGACAGGGCTCACCCCTCCACTTT. Its translation is CASSLQGQGSPLHF.

V is TRBV7-9 and J is TRBJ1-1; D is unresolved. Germline CDR1 is SEHNR and CDR2 is FQNEAQ (reference sequence). This CDR3 region has 11 residues. The germline V and J ends were trimmed by 5 bases and 1 base, with 2 bases remaining between them. This CDR3 reads CASSQNTEAFF. The CDR3 DNA follows: TGTGCCAGCAGCCAGAACACTGAAGCTTTCTTT.

This chain links TRBV30 with TRBJ2-1, with 10 bases aligning to TRBD2. Germline V gives CDR1 GTSNPN, CDR2 SVGIG (reference sequence). CDR3 length: 16 amino acids. J gave up 8 bases and V 0 bases, and 10 bases lay outside the gene matches. The CDR3 coding sequence is TGTGCCTGGAGTGTGGGAGCGGGGGGGGTCTCGGATGAGCAGTTCTTC. It translates to CAWSVGAGGVSDEQFF.

J is TRBJ2-5 and V is TRBV29-1, with a weak D call TRBD2 (5 bases). The CDR3 contains 13 residues. Germline lookup yields CDR1 SQVTM and CDR2 ANQGSEA. The germline V and J ends were trimmed by 5 bases and 5 bases, with 15 bases remaining between them. The CDR3: CSVNPDSLETQYF. For the CDR3, the DNA is TGCAGCGTTAACCCGGACTCCCTGGAGACCCAGTACTTC.

This clone occurred a few times. The chain employs TRBV27 and TRBJ2-7; TRBD1 might be the D (6 bases). This CDR3 contains 15 residues. V gave up 0 bases and J gave up 3 bases, with 12 bases separating them. Germline CDR1 MNHEY, CDR2 SMNVEV (reference sequence). CDR3 nucleotides: TGTGCCAGCAGTTTATCGGAACAGGGAAACTACGAGCAGTACTTC. Amino acid sequence: CASSLSEQGNYEQYF.

This clone was detected once. The chain is built from TRBV28 and TRBJ1-4; D perhaps matches TRBD1 (5 bases). Trimming pared 2 bases from V and 4 bases from J, leaving 11 bases between. The V gene's germline CDR1 is MDHEN and CDR2 SYDVKM. The CDR3 is made up of 15 amino acids. CDR3 in amino acids: CASSLDGGFNEKLFF. The CDR3 DNA is TGTGCCAGCAGTTTAGATGGGGGGTTTAATGAAAAACTGTTTTTT.

This clone was found once. The chain employs TRBV5-1 and TRBJ2-3, with D uncertain. The ends were cut back, 1 base at V and 9 bases at J, with 9 bases in the middle. There are 12 residues in the CDR3. CDR1 is SGHRS and CDR2 is YFSETQ in the germline V gene. The CDR3 here is CASSLSRATQYF. CDR3 sequence (DNA): TGCGCCAGCAGCTTGTCTCGAGCCACGCAGTATTTT.

The CDR3 nucleotides read TGCGCCAGCAGCTTGATTATCGTGCGCGGGACCGGGGAGCTGTTTTTT. Protein sequence: CASSLIIVRGTGELFF. V gene TRBV5-1 combines with J gene TRBJ2-2; possible D gene TRBD2, 5 bases. This CDR3 is built from 16 residues. V was trimmed by 1 base and J by 5 bases, leaving 15 bases between them. Per germline, CDR1 SGHRS and CDR2 YFSETQ.

The chain employs TRBV6-6 and TRBJ1-3, with D tentatively TRBD1 (5 bases). The V end lost 2 bases, the J end lost 2 bases, and 10 bases lay between the germline ends. This CDR3 contains 15 residues. The germline gives CDR1 MNHNY, CDR2 SVGAGI (reference sequence). CDR3 protein: CASSYVQGAGNTIYF. The CDR3 DNA follows: TGTGCCAGCAGTTACGTTCAGGGCGCTGGAAACACCATATATTTT.

The rearrangement links TRBV5-1 to TRBJ2-2; D uncertain. Germline lookup yields CDR1 SGHRS and CDR2 YFSETQ. The germline V and J ends were trimmed by 2 bases and 2 bases, with 7 bases remaining between them. The CDR3 has 14 residues. Written as DNA, the CDR3 is TGCGCCAGCAGCTTTTCCCCAAACACCGGGGAGCTGTTTTTT. Translating it yields CASSFSPNTGELFF.

V and J are TRBV27 and TRBJ2-7; 8 positions match TRBD1. Germline loops: CDR1 MNHEY, CDR2 SMNVEV (reference sequence). V dropped 5 bases and J dropped 2; count of bases not matched to a gene: 8. The CDR3 sequence is 15 residues long. The DNA for the CDR3 is TGTGCCAGCAGTCACCGGACAGGGAGCCCCTACGAGCAGTACTTC. This translates into CASSHRTGSPYEQYF.

The chain links TRBV2 to TRBJ1-6; D call uncertain. Trimming removed 6 bases from V and 2 bases from J, with 5 bases in between. The CDR3 consists of 13 residues. Germline CDR1 reads SNHLY; CDR2 reads FYNNEI. The CDR3 region is CASRLTYNSPLHF. As DNA, the CDR3 is TGTGCCAGCAGGTTAACCTATAATTCACCCCTCCACTTT.

This chain links TRBV3-1 (or the pseudogene TRBV3-2) with TRBJ2-1; D remains ambiguous. V shed 3 bases and J shed 7 bases, with 4 bases lying between them. Germline V gives CDR1 LGHDT, CDR2 YNNKEL (reference sequence). The CDR3 length is 11 residues. As DNA, the CDR3 is TGTGCCAGCAGCCATTTAAATGAGCAGTTCTTC. It codes for CASSHLNEQFF.

This chain joins TRBV5-3 and TRBJ2-2; 9 nucleotides align to TRBD1. TRBV5-3 is noted as an ORF with a role that remains uncertain. The CDR3 is 17 residues long. Trimming took 4 bases from V and 4 from J; bases not matched to a gene: 11. CDR3 region: CARSVRQTGGSTGELFF. The CDR3 nucleotides read TGTGCCAGAAGCGTACGCCAGACAGGGGGGAGCACCGGGGAGCTGTTTTTT.

The rearrangement links TRBV3-1 (or the pseudogene TRBV3-2) to TRBJ2-1, with TRBD2 matching 10 bases. The germline gives CDR1 LGHDT, CDR2 YNNKEL (reference sequence). The CDR3 has 16 residues. J lost 7 bases, V lost 3 bases, and 9 bases had no gene match. CDR3 nucleotide sequence: TGTGCCAGCAGCCAGGCTTTAGCGGGGGGTCAAAATGAGCAGTTCTTC. It yields the protein CASSQALAGGQNEQFF.

V usage is TRBV18 and J usage is TRBJ2-7; 9 bases match TRBD1. Germline-derived CDR1 and CDR2 are KGHSH and LQKENI. The trim removed 3 bases at V and 5 bases at J, leaving 5 bases unmatched. The CDR3 totals 14 residues. The DNA for the CDR3 is TGTGCCAGCTCACCTCCGGGACAGGGAAACGAGCAGTACTTC. Translating gives CASSPPGQGNEQYF.

This clone was picked up one time. The V and J genes are TRBV5-1 and TRBJ2-7; 8 nucleotides agree with TRBD1. J was trimmed by 5 bases and V by 4 bases; bases with no gene match: 8. Germline V CDR1 and CDR2: SGHRS, YFSETQ. The CDR3 is made up of 14 amino acids. Here the CDR3 reads CASSPQGVRDEQYF. The CDR3 bases are TGCGCCAGCAGCCCACAGGGGGTTCGGGACGAGCAGTACTTC.

The rearrangement joins TRBV28 to TRBJ2-3; 9 positions match TRBD2. Germline V CDR1 and CDR2: MDHEN, SYDVKM. The CDR3 is made up of 15 amino acids. V was clipped by 2 bases and J by 1 base; unmatched bases: 1. The CDR3 DNA is TGTGCCAGCAGTTTAATAGCGGGAGGCACAGATACGCAGTATTTT. Translated, it gives CASSLIAGGTDTQYF.